This is a list of T cell receptor beta chains from one sample in a study of T-cell reconstitution after alpha-beta-depleted transplantation in children. MiXCR, applied by TCRdb to the PCR reads, yields one record per CDR3 protein. The sample has almost 600,000 distinct CDR3 sequences, 20% to 30% seen once. The material sequenced was PBMCs, taken before TCRalphabeta/CD19-depleted stem cell transplant. Receptors were obtained from a boy in the first two years of life with Wiskott-Aldrich syndrome, due to receive a stem cell transplant. CDR3s include the opening cysteine and the closing phenylalanine or tryptophan. The D gene is left open where the match is weak. Rows give clone size only sometimes, using once, few, many, or a class for an expanded clone.

d_call	clone_size	j_call	v_call	cdr3_aa	cdr3_nt
-	few	TRBJ2-3	TRBV20-1	CSASDVQRGTDTQYF	TGCAGTGCTAGTGACGTCCAAAGAGGCACAGATACGCAGTATTTT
TRBD2	-	TRBJ2-7	TRBV7-2	CASSQSRTSGYYEQYF	TGTGCCAGCAGCCAAAGTCGGACTAGCGGGTACTACGAGCAGTACTTC
-	-	TRBJ1-1	TRBV6-1	CASSRVGDNTEAFF	TGTGCCAGCAGTAGGGTAGGGGACAACACTGAAGCTTTCTTT
-	-	TRBJ1-2	TRBV5-1	CASSLSAGMRGYTF	TGCGCCAGCAGCTTGTCTGCAGGGATGAGGGGCTACACCTTC
-	-	TRBJ2-1	TRBV20-1	CSASKRRYNEQFF	TGCAGTGCTAGTAAGAGGCGGTACAATGAGCAGTTCTTC
-	-	TRBJ2-1	TRBV11-2	CASSFIGASNNEQFF	TGTGCCAGCAGCTTTATTGGGGCGTCTAACAATGAGCAGTTCTTC
-	few	TRBJ2-2	TRBV9	CASSFRPAENTGELFF	TGTGCCAGCAGCTTCCGCCCAGCGGAGAACACCGGGGAGCTGTTTTTT
-	-	TRBJ2-3	TRBV5-1	CASGLDPGSTDTQYF	TGCGCCAGCGGCTTGGACCCGGGTAGCACAGATACGCAGTATTTT
-	-	TRBJ1-5	TRBV29-1	CSVEAGINQPQHF	TGCAGCGTTGAGGCGGGAATCAATCAGCCCCAGCATTTT
TRBD2	few	TRBJ2-3	TRBV5-1	CASSLGTGLTTDTQYF	TGCGCCAGCAGCTTGGGTACGGGACTAACGACAGATACGCAGTATTTT
-	-	TRBJ2-7	TRBV7-9	CASSREPSKKYF	TGTGCCAGCAGCCGAGAGCCTAGCAAAAAGTACTTC
TRBD2	few	TRBJ2-1	TRBV9	CASSFRTSGSYNEQFF	TGTGCCAGCAGCTTTCGGACTAGCGGGAGCTACAATGAGCAGTTCTTC
-	-	TRBJ2-1	TRBV5-1	CASSPNFRDFSYNEQFF	TGCGCCAGCAGCCCGAACTTCCGGGACTTCTCCTACAATGAGCAGTTCTTC
TRBD2	-	TRBJ2-3	TRBV6-5	CASSYLPGLAAHTNTQYF	TGTGCCAGCAGTTACCTACCAGGACTAGCGGCCCACACGAATACGCAGTATTTT